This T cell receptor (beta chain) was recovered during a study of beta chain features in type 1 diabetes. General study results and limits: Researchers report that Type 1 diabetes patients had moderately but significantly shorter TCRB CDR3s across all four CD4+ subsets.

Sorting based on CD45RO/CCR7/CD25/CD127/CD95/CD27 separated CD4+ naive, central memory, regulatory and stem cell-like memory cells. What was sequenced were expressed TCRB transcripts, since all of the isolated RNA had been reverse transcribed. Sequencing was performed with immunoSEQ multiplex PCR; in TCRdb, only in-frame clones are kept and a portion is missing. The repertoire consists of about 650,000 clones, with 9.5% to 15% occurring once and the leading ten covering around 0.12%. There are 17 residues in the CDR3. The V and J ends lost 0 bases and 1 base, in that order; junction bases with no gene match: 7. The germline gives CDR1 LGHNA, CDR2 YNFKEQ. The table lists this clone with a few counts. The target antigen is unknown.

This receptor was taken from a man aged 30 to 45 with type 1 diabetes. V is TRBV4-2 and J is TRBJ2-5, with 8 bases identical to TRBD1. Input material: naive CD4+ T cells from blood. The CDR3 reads CASSQDTGTGPQETQYF. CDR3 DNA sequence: TGTGCCAGCAGCCAAGATACCGGGACAGGACCCCAAGAGACCCAGTACTTC.